The clone carrying this T cell receptor (beta chain) has ten or more counts. Its target is not known. It was with unique molecular identifiers that the TCRbeta library was prepared. MiXCR, applied by TCRdb to the PCR reads, yields one record per CDR3 protein. This sample has around 300,000 distinct CDR3 sequences; about 9.5% occur once, and the top ten carry approximately 7%. This specimen comes from a study of T-cell reconstitution after alpha-beta-depleted transplantation in children. General study points: Surviving recipient T cells and thymic progenitors produced the high day-60 TCRbeta diversity seen in some patients. Expanded graft clones numbering several hundred reportedly gave rise to alpha-beta T cells about two months after transplant. Among T cells one year after transplant, newly produced cells accounted for most counts and diversity.

The TCR originated in a boy younger than two with acute myeloid leukemia, due to receive a stem cell transplant. Material: PBMCs, obtained before TCRalphabeta/CD19-depleted stem cell transplant.

The CDR3 here is CSATFGASYEQYF. In DNA form, the CDR3 reads TGCAGTGCCACTTTCGGGGCATCTTACGAGCAGTACTTC. The chain couples TRBV20-1 to TRBJ2-7; possibly TRBD1 or TRBD2 for D (5 bases each). The CDR3 has 13 amino acids. Germline V gene lookup returns CDR1 DFQATT and CDR2 SNEGSKA (reference sequence). Trimming pared 6 bases from V and 4 bases from J, leaving 16 bases between.